The 10 T cell receptor beta chains presented below share a single source sample, sequenced in a study of OX40 agonist ivuxolimab in advanced cancers. TCRdb's table, derived via immunoSEQ multiplex PCR, lists solely in-frame clones and lacks some. The repertoire holds about 14,000 clones, with roughly 78% as singletons. The sequenced sample was CD4+ or CD8+ T cells sorted from blood, obtained in a trial of the OX40 agonist ivuxolimab. The receptors come from an adult with an advanced solid tumor such as melanoma, head and neck, liver or kidney cancer.

Comments on this clone: The DNA is left out, because the CDR3 cannot be placed on it with certainty; the CDR3 is given as TCRdb lists it. This same CDR3 is encoded by further DNA sequences in the sample. This chain links TRBV27 with TRBJ1-1; no DNA check was done on the table's D call, TRBD1. The CDR3 contains 14 residues when both ends are counted. Germline values: CDR1 MNHEY, CDR2 SMNVEV (reference sequence). The CDR3 loop reads CASILGQGSTEAFF.

The chain is built from TRBV11-2 and TRBJ1-1; D is ambiguous. This CDR3 is built from 15 residues. The ends were cut back, 5 bases at V and 0 bases at J, with 13 bases in the middle. Germline CDR1 is SGHAT and CDR2 is FQNNGV. CDR3 nucleotide sequence: TGTGCCAGCAGCCCCCGCTCGGGTTTGAACACTGAAGCTTTCTTT. This gives the protein CASSPRSGLNTEAFF.

V is TRBV5-4 and J is TRBJ2-1, with D possibly being TRBD2 (6 bases). The CDR3 extends over 15 amino acids. The V gene lost 2 bases and the J gene lost 4 bases, with 13 bases spanning the gap. Germline V gene data show CDR1 as SGHNT and CDR2 as YYREEE (reference sequence). CDR3 in DNA: TGTGCCAGCAGCTTCCGGGACTCTCTTTACAATGAGCAGTTCTTC. It is translated as CASSFRDSLYNEQFF.

In this sample, this clone turned up a few times. This chain links TRBV6-4 with TRBJ2-1, with TRBD2 matching 11 bases. The length of the CDR3 is 14 residues. CDR1 and CDR2 (germline): MRHNA, SNTAGT. J gave up 6 bases and V 5 bases, and 3 bases lay outside the gene matches. As DNA, the CDR3 is TGTGCCAGCAGTCCCGGGACTAGCGGCAATGAGCAGTTCTTC. Translated, it gives CASSPGTSGNEQFF.

The chain joins TRBV4-2 to TRBJ2-3; possible D gene TRBD2, 6 bases. The CDR3 spans 14 residues. The V and J ends lost 0 bases and 6 bases respectively, with 10 bases between them. Germline CDR1 LGHNA, CDR2 YNFKEQ. In DNA, the CDR3 is TGTGCCAGCAGCCAAGATCCGGGAGCCGATACGCAGTATTTT. This gives the protein CASSQDPGADTQYF.

The J gene is TRBJ2-7, the V gene TRBV6-5; 11 bases agree with TRBD2. J was trimmed by 2 bases and V by 5 bases; bases with no gene match: 2. The CDR3 has 14 residues. Per germline, CDR1 MNHEY and CDR2 SVGAGI. CDR3 DNA sequence: TGTGCCAGCAGTCCGACTAGCGGGGCCTACGAGCAGTACTTC. This codes for CASSPTSGAYEQYF.

This clone occurred a few times. J is TRBJ2-1 and V is TRBV9; D gene unclear. From germline, CDR1 is SGDLS and CDR2 YYNGEE. CDR3 length: 15 residues. The V gene lost 0 bases and the J gene lost 2 bases, with 9 bases spanning the gap. The CDR3, as DNA: TGTGCCAGCAGCGTAGAAGGTCAGACCTACAATGAGCAGTTCTTC. Protein: CASSVEGQTYNEQFF.

The chain combines TRBV5-4 with TRBJ2-7; D assignment may be TRBD1 or TRBD2 (6 bases each). The V gene's germline CDR1 is SGHNT and CDR2 YYREEE (reference sequence). This CDR3 comprises 15 residues. V lost 2 bases and J 3 bases, leaving 15 bases between the germline ends. The CDR3 region is CASSLGGGVSYEQYF. DNA of the CDR3: TGTGCCAGCAGCTTAGGAGGGGGTGTGAGCTACGAGCAGTACTTC.

CDR3 protein: CAWSVAGGAEQYF. DNA of the CDR3: TGTGCCTGGAGTGTAGCAGGAGGGGCCGAGCAGTACTTC. The chain is built from TRBV30 and TRBJ2-7, with a possible D match to TRBD2 (6 bases). Germline V CDR1 and CDR2: GTSNPN, SVGIG (reference sequence). Trimming shortened V by 0 bases and J by 6 bases, and 12 bases separated the two germline ends. This CDR3 is 13 amino acids long.

The chain joins TRBV7-2 to TRBJ2-7; 8 bases are shared with TRBD2. Germline CDR1 SGHTA, CDR2 FQGNSA. The CDR3 spans 16 residues. V shed 5 bases and J 3 bases; nucleotides not matched to a gene: 12. DNA for the CDR3: TGTGCCAGCAGCCAAGAGGAAGCGGGGGCCCGCTACGAGCAGTACTTC. Residues: CASSQEEAGARYEQYF. Full variable domain (missing parts from reference TRBV7-2 and TRBJ2-7): GAGVSQSPSNKVTEKGKDVELRCDPISGHTALYWYRQSLGQGLEFLIYFQGNSAPDKSGLPSDRFSAERTGGSVSTLTIQRTQQEDSAVYLCASSQEEAGARYEQYFGPGTRLTVT.